The clone carrying this TCR beta chain was detected a few times. Its antigen is currently unknown. Each donor supplied roughly 9 milliliters of peripheral blood. At least 7 million PBMCs were isolated per sample. These data are taken from a study of blood T cells in healthy people across ages. V lost 5 bases, J lost 10 bases, and 19 bases lay in between. The CDR3 sequence is 13 residues long. Germline V gene lookup returns CDR1 SQVTM and CDR2 ANQGSEA. A sample-barcoded 5' primer and a J-beta primer mix were used in a second PCR of about 6 to 11 cycles. TCRdb re-analysed the 5' RACE reads in MiXCR, keeping a single row per CDR3 protein. The sample shows about 580,000 distinct CDR3 sequences, 45% to 55% of them seen only once. Study observations and caveats: With donor CMV status unknown, expanded clonotype changes were possibly confounded.

The specimen was blood. This chain connects TRBV29-1 to TRBJ2-3, with D tentatively TRBD2 (5 bases). The TCR was taken from an elderly man in good health. The DNA of the CDR3 is TGCAGCGTTACCCTTGGGGTACTAGGGCCGCAGTATTTT. Translating it yields CSVTLGVLGPQYF.